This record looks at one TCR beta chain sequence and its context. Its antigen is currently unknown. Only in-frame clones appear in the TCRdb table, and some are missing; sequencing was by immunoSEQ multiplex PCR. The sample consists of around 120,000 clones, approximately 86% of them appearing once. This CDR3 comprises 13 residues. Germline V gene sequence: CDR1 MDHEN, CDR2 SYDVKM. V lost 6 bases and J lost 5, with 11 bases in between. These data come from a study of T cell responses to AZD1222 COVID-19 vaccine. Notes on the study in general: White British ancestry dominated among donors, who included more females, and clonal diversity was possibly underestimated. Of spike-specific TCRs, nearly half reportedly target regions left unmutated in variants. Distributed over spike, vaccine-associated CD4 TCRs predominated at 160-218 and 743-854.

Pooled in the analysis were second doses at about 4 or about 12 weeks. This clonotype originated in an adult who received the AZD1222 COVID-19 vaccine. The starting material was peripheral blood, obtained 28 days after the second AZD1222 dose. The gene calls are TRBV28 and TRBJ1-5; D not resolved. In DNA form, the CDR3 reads TGTGCCAGCAGCTCGGGGAACTATCAGCCCCAGCATTTT. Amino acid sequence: CASSSGNYQPQHF.